This paragraph reports one T cell receptor (beta chain). Clones were sequenced by immunoSEQ multiplex PCR, and TCRdb holds only the in-frame ones, with some missing. The sample has some 300,000 clones, over 75% seen once. The sample is drawn from a study of blood T cell repertoires in COVID-19. This CDR3 is built from 15 residues. V dropped 6 bases and J dropped 0 bases, with 9 bases sitting between them. Per the germline V gene, CDR1 is LGHDT and CDR2 is YNNKEL (reference sequence). The material sequenced was PBMCs or T cells enriched from blood (not recorded which). The chain couples TRBV3-1 (or the pseudogene TRBV3-2) to TRBJ2-6; D is undetermined. The origin of this receptor is a young man who had recovered from COVID-19. CDR3 bases: TGTGCCAGCAGGCTTAGACTCTCTGGGGCCAACGTCCTGACTTTC. This sequence encodes CASRLRLSGANVLTF.